The next 20 T cell receptor beta chains were all read from a single sample in a study of response to subunit inactivated influenza vaccine. From the RT-PCR reads, TCRdb called clonotypes with MiXCR, one entry per CDR3 protein. The data show around 760,000 distinct CDR3 sequences, approximately 14% seen once. Material: PBMCs from blood, obtained 14 to 15 days before vaccination. Receptors were obtained from a man aged 45-65 years who received an inactivated influenza vaccine.

V and J are TRBV19 and TRBJ2-1; D remains ambiguous. This CDR3 is 14 amino acids long. In germline, CDR1 is LNHDA, CDR2 SQIVND (reference sequence). The V and J ends lost 6 bases and 0 bases respectively, with 9 bases between them. The CDR3 protein is CASSSSYSYNEQFF. The CDR3 nucleotides are TGTGCCAGTAGCTCCAGTTACTCCTACAATGAGCAGTTCTTC.

This chain connects TRBV7-3 to TRBJ2-5; either TRBD1 or TRBD2 may supply D (6 bases each). Germline CDR1 reads SGHTA; CDR2 reads FQGTGA. The CDR3 consists of 13 residues. Trimming stripped 3 bases from V and 5 bases from J, with 10 bases between. The CDR3 bases are TGTGCCAGCAGCTTCCGGAGGGGGGAGACCCAGTACTTC. Its protein is CASSFRRGETQYF.

This clonotype occurred a few times. The V call is TRBV6-5, the J call TRBJ2-2; tentatively, D is TRBD2 (7 bases). CDR3 size: 15 residues. Trimming shortened V by 0 bases and J by 4 bases, and 9 bases separated the two germline ends. Looked up from germline, CDR1 is MNHEY and CDR2 is SVGAGI. CDR3: CASSYSGGPTGELFF. In DNA form, the CDR3 reads TGTGCCAGCAGTTACTCGGGGGGGCCCACCGGGGAGCTGTTTTTT.

The V call is TRBV13, the J call TRBJ2-1; 7 nucleotides line up with TRBD2. The CDR3 loop spans 15 amino acids. CDR1 and CDR2 (germline): PRHDT, FYEKMQ (reference sequence). With V trimmed by 5 bases and J by 7 bases, 11 bases remained unmatched. CDR3 nucleotide sequence: TGTGCCAGCAGCGTCCGGGACTATGTTTTAAATGAGCAGTTCTTC. This translates into CASSVRDYVLNEQFF. Variable domain in full (rest from reference TRBV13 and TRBJ2-1): AAGVIQSPRHLIKEKRETATLKCYPIPRHDTVYWYQQGPGQDPQFLISFYEKMQSDKGSIPDRFSAQQFSDYHSELNMSSLELGDSALYFCASSVRDYVLNEQFFGPGTRLTVL.

The CDR3 here is CASSQDSASGSYNEQFF. In DNA form, the CDR3 reads TGTGCCAGCAGCCAAGATTCGGCTAGCGGGTCCTACAATGAGCAGTTCTTC. J is TRBJ2-1 and V is TRBV4-2; 8 bases are shared with TRBD2. The CDR3 runs 17 residues. V shed 0 bases and J 1 base; nucleotides not matched to a gene: 5. The germline gives CDR1 LGHNA, CDR2 YNFKEQ.

This clonotype showed up many times. This chain links TRBV6-1 with TRBJ2-3, with 10 positions matching TRBD2. Per germline, CDR1 MNHNS and CDR2 SASEGT. After removal of 5 bases from V and 2 bases from J, the junction contained 7 bases not matched to a gene. The CDR3 is 16 residues long. CDR3 DNA sequence: TGTGCCAGCAGTACCCGGACTAGCGGTTACACAGATACGCAGTATTTT. This codes for CASSTRTSGYTDTQYF.

The V call is TRBV3-1, the J call TRBJ1-2; the D is unclear. The CDR3 is 14 amino acids. V lost 1 base and J lost 4, with 10 bases in between. CDR1 and CDR2 from the germline V gene are LGHDT and YNNKEL (reference sequence). In DNA, the CDR3 is TGTGCCAGCAGCCAAGGTCCCAGCATCTATGGCTACACCTTC. Its translation is CASSQGPSIYGYTF.

This clonotype was seen more than once but under ten times. The chain couples TRBV7-2 to TRBJ2-1; 10 bases line up with TRBD2. The junction had 21 bases not matched to a gene; V was cut back by 6 bases and J by 4 bases. Germline CDR1 reads SGHTA; CDR2 reads FQGNSA. The length of the CDR3 is 20 residues. CDR3 region: CASSLAEREGRLSRYNEQFF. For the CDR3, the DNA is TGTGCCAGCAGTCTAGCGGAGCGGGAGGGCCGACTTAGTAGGTACAATGAGCAGTTCTTC.

This clonotype has more than one count but fewer than ten. The rearrangement joins TRBV7-2 to TRBJ2-7; D uncertain. This CDR3 is 14 amino acids long. V dropped 6 bases and J dropped 4 bases, with 16 bases sitting between them. The germline gives CDR1 SGHTA, CDR2 FQGNSA. The CDR3 DNA is TGTGCCAGCAGTTCGGTCGGAGTTCTTTACGAGCAGTACTTC. Residues: CASSSVGVLYEQYF.

This chain joins TRBV4-3 and TRBJ1-6; TRBD1 matches 8 bases. J was trimmed by 10 bases and V by 1 base; bases with no gene match: 6. The CDR3 contains 15 residues. Per the germline V gene, CDR1 is LGHNA and CDR2 is YSLEER. The CDR3 region has the DNA TGCGCCAGCAGCCAAGGGGCAGGGGGCTTCTCACCCCTCCACTTT. Residues: CASSQGAGGFSPLHF.

J is TRBJ2-7 and V is TRBV6-5, with 8 positions matching TRBD1. The CDR3 is 13 residues long. Germline assignment: CDR1 MNHEY and CDR2 SVGAGI. V was pared by 2 bases and J by 6 bases, with 3 bases of the junction left unmatched. CDR3 in amino acids: CASSYTGQGEQYF. CDR3 in DNA: TGTGCCAGCAGTTACACCGGACAGGGCGAGCAGTACTTC.

Only a few counts were recorded for this clonotype. The chain is built from TRBV2 and TRBJ1-1; D is unresolved. CDR3 size: 11 residues. V was clipped by 7 bases and J by 3 bases, with 6 bases between them. Germline V gene data show CDR1 as SNHLY and CDR2 as FYNNEI. CDR3 DNA sequence: TGTGCCAGCAACGTGGACACTGAAGCTTTCTTT. Translated, it gives CASNVDTEAFF.

This clonotype was recorded many times. The chain couples TRBV28 to TRBJ2-3; D unresolved. This CDR3 is 16 amino acids long. Germline lookup yields CDR1 MDHEN and CDR2 SYDVKM. Trimming pared 2 bases from V and 2 bases from J, leaving 14 bases between. The CDR3 bases are TGTGCCAGCAGTTTAGAAGTAAGCGATAACACAGATACGCAGTATTTT. Translated, it gives CASSLEVSDNTDTQYF.

The rearrangement links TRBV27 to TRBJ1-1; 8 positions match TRBD1. V shed 5 bases, J shed 6 bases, and the junction held 5 bases outside the gene matches. From germline, CDR1 is MNHEY and CDR2 SMNVEV (reference sequence). The CDR3 is 13 amino acids. CDR3 sequence: CASSTTGAAEAFF. The CDR3 DNA reads as TGTGCCAGCAGTACGACAGGGGCCGCTGAAGCTTTCTTT.

V is TRBV21-1 and J is TRBJ1-3. TRBV21-1 is a documented pseudogene. This CDR3 has 15 amino acids. The CDR3 DNA is TGTGCCAGCAGCGGGTACGGCAGCTCTGGAAACACCATATATTTT. This codes for CASSGYGSSGNTIYF.

This clonotype was seen a few times. This sequence joins TRBV4-1 and TRBJ2-1; 8 positions match TRBD2. Per germline, CDR1 MGHRA and CDR2 YSYEKL. This CDR3 spans 16 amino acids. The junction had 7 bases not matched to a gene; V was cut back by 0 bases and J by 6 bases. CDR3 sequence: CASSQESGGLLNEQFF. In DNA form, the CDR3 reads TGCGCCAGCAGCCAAGAATCGGGGGGGCTTCTCAATGAGCAGTTCTTC.

As to this clonotype: A read error may be the cause here, since a much bigger clone is one base away. The CDR3 does not close with the conserved phenylalanine or tryptophan, likely indicating a read error. This chain links TRBV5-4 with TRBJ1-3; D remains unclear. Germline V CDR1 and CDR2: SGHNT, YYREEE (reference sequence). The CDR3 extends over 13 amino acids. V was trimmed by 4 bases and J by 0 bases, leaving 5 bases between them. The CDR3 nucleotides are TGTGCCAGCAGCCCGGCCTCTGGAAACACCATATATTGT. Residues: CASSPASGNTIYC.

V and J are TRBV20-1 and TRBJ1-1; 8 nucleotides line up with TRBD1. Germline CDR1 is DFQATT and CDR2 is SNEGSKA (reference sequence). V gave up 6 bases and J gave up 4 bases; unmatched junction bases: 4. This CDR3 has 12 residues. The CDR3 spells CSAQQGGTEAFF. The CDR3 coding sequence is TGCAGTGCCCAACAGGGGGGCACTGAAGCTTTCTTT.

This clonotype has ten or more counts. The rearrangement joins TRBV20-1 to TRBJ2-1; D is unclear. The germline V gene encodes CDR1 DFQATT and CDR2 SNEGSKA (reference sequence). The CDR3 length is 13 residues. The V end was cut by 2 bases, the J end by 4 bases, with 9 bases between. The CDR3 region is CSARPSGYNEQFF. DNA for the CDR3: TGCAGTGCTAGACCCTCCGGGTACAATGAGCAGTTCTTC.

This sequence joins TRBV7-2 and TRBJ2-5; 7 bases line up with TRBD1. There are 14 residues in the CDR3. CDR1 is SGHTA, CDR2 FQGNSA, per germline. After removal of 5 bases from V and 5 bases from J, the junction contained 8 bases not matched to a gene. The chain's CDR3 is CASSEHRGVETQYF. The CDR3 DNA is TGTGCCAGCAGCGAACACAGGGGTGTCGAGACCCAGTACTTC.